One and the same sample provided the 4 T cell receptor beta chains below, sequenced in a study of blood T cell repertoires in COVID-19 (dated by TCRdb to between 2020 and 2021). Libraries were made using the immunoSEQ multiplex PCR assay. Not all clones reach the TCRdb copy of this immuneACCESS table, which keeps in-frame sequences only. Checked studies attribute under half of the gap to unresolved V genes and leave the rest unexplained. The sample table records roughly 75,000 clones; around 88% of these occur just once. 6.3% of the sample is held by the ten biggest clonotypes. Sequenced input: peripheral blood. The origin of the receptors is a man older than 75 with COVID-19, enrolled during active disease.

CDR3 sequence (DNA): TGTGCCAGCAGCTTGTGGGCTGACAGAGGTGGAAACACCATATATTTT. Amino acid sequence: CASSLWADRGGNTIYF. The chain couples TRBV5-6 to TRBJ1-3, with TRBD1 as a possible D gene (5 bases). CDR3 length: 16 residues. The germline V and J ends were trimmed by 1 base and 3 bases, with 14 bases remaining between them. The germline V gene encodes CDR1 SGHDT and CDR2 YYEEEE.

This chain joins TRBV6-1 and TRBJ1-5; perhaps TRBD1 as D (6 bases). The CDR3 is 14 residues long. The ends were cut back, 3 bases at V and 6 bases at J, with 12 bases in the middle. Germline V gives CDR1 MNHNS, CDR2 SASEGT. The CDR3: CASSETGWGQPQHF. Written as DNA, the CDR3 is TGTGCCAGCAGTGAGACAGGTTGGGGTCAGCCCCAGCATTTT.

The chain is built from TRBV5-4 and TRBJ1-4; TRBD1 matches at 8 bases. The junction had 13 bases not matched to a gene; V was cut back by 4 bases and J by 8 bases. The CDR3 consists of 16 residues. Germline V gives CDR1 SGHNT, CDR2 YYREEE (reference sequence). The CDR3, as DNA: TGTGCCAGCAGCCGCGGACAGGGTAGTCTTGCGGAAAAACTGTTTTTT. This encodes CASSRGQGSLAEKLFF.

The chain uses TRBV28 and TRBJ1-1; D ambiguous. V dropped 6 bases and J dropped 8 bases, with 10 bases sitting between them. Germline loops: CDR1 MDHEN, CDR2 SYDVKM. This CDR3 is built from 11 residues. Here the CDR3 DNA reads TGTGCCAGCAGCTCCTACCCCGAAGCTTTCTTT. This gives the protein CASSSYPEAFF.